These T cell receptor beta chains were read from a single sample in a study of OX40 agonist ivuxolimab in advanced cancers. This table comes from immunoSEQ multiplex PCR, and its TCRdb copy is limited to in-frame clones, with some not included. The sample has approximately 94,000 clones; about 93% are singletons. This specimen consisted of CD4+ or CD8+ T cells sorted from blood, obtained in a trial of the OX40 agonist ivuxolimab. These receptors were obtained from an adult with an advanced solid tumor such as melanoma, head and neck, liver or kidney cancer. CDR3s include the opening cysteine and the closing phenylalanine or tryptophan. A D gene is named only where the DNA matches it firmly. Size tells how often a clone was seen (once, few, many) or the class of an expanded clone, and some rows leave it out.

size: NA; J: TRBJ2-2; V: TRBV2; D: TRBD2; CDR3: CASSRTSGNTGELFF; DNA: TGTGCCAGCAGTCGGACTAGCGGGAACACCGGGGAGCTGTTTTTT
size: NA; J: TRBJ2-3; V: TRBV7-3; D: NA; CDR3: CASSLRTGHTQYF; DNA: TGTGCCAGCAGCTTACGGACGGGGCATACGCAGTATTTT
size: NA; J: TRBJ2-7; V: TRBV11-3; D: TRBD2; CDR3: CASSYLSGRGYEQYF; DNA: TGTGCCAGCAGCTACTTAAGCGGGAGAGGCTACGAGCAGTACTTC
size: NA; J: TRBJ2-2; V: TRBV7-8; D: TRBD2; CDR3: CASSRSGRDPTGELFF; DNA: TGTGCCAGCAGTCGAAGCGGGAGGGATCCCACCGGGGAGCTGTTTTTT
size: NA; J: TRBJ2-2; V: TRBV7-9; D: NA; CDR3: CASSANRFGAGELFF; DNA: TGTGCCAGCAGCGCCAATCGTTTCGGAGCCGGGGAGCTGTTTTTT
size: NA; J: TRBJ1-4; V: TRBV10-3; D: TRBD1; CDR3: CAISDAQGAREKLFF; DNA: TGTGCCATCAGTGATGCACAGGGGGCGCGGGAAAAACTGTTTTTT
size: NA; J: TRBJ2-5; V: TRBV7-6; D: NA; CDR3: CASSLDPAAQETQYF; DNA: TGTGCCAGCAGCTTAGATCCCGCGGCACAAGAGACCCAGTACTTC
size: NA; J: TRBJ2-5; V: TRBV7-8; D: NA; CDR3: CASSFGGLYQETQYF; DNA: TGTGCCAGCAGCTTCGGCGGGTTGTACCAAGAGACCCAGTACTTC
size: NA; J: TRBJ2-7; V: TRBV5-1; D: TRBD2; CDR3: CASSSKGRETGGSRTSGSVEQYF; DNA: TGCGCCAGCAGCTCCAAAGGTCGGGAGACAGGGGGTTCTCGGACTAGCGGGAGTGTCGAGCAGTACTTC
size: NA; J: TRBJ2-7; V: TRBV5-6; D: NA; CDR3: CASSMIAREQYF; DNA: TGTGCCAGCAGCATGATAGCGCGGGAGCAGTACTTC
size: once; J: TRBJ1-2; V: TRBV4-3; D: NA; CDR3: CASSQATGIGYGYTF; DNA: TGCGCCAGCAGCCAAGCGACGGGTATAGGATATGGCTACACCTTC
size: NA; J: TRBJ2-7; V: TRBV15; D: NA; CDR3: CATSRTLRAEQYF; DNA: TGTGCCACCAGCCGTACTCTCCGGGCCGAGCAGTACTTC
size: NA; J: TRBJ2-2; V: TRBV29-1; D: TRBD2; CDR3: CSVRPSSGGSGAGELFF; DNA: TGCAGCGTTCGACCGAGTAGCGGGGGAAGTGGGGCCGGGGAGCTGTTTTTT
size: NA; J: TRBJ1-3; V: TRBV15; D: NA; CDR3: CATSRGRDKDSGNTIYF; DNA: TGTGCCACCAGCAGAGGACGGGATAAAGACTCTGGAAACACCATATATTTT
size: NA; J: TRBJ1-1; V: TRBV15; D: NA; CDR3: CATSRDWRGGTPNTEAFF; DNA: TGTGCCACCAGCAGAGATTGGAGAGGGGGGACACCGAACACTGAAGCTTTCTTT
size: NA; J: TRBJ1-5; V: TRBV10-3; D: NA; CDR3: CAISETLSNQPQHF; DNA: TGTGCCATCAGTGAGACACTTAGCAATCAGCCCCAGCATTTT
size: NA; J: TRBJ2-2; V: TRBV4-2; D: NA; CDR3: CASSQEPGLDTGELFF; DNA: TGTGCCAGCAGCCAAGAGCCCGGCCTGGACACCGGGGAGCTGTTTTTT
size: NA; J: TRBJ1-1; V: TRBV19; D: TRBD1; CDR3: CASDRDSSQKIPEAFF; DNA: TGTGCCAGTGATCGGGACAGCTCCCAAAAAATCCCTGAAGCTTTCTTT
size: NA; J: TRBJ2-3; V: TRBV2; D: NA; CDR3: CASSESGVYIDTQYF; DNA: TGTGCCAGCAGTGAATCCGGGGTATACATTGATACGCAGTATTTT
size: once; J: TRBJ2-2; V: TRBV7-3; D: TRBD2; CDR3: CASSPLGRTSGRHTGELFF; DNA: TGTGCCAGCAGCCCACTTGGACGGACTAGCGGGAGGCACACCGGGGAGCTGTTTTTT
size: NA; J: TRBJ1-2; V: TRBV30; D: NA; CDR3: CAWSDRPGEGYTF; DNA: TGTGCCTGGAGCGACCGCCCAGGGGAGGGCTACACCTTC
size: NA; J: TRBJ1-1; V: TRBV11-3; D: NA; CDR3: CASSFSMNTEAFF; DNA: TGTGCCAGCAGCTTCTCGATGAACACTGAAGCTTTCTTT
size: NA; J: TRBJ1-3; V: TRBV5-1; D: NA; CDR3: CASSFSDSGNTIYF; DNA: TGCGCCAGCAGTTTCTCAGACTCTGGAAACACCATATATTTT
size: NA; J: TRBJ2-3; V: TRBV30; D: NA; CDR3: CAWSKGPGLSTDTQYF; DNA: TGTGCCTGGAGTAAGGGACCAGGACTAAGCACAGATACGCAGTATTTT
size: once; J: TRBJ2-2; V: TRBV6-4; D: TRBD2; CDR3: CASSDSKRENTGELFF; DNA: TGTGCCAGCAGTGACTCAAAGCGGGAGAACACCGGGGAGCTGTTTTTT
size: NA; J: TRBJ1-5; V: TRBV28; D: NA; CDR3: CASSLVGYRQPQHF; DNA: TGTGCCAGCAGTTTAGTGGGTTATCGGCAGCCCCAGCATTTT
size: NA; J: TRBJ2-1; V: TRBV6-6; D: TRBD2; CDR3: CASSYAGGGFF; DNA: TGTGCCAGCAGTTACGCCGGGGGGGGGTTCTTC
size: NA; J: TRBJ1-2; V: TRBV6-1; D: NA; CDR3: CASTRETYGYTF; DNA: TGTGCCAGCACCAGGGAGACCTATGGCTACACCTTC
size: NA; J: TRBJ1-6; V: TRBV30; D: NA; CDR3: CAWSGTWGTNSPLHF; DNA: TGTGCCTGGAGTGGGACATGGGGGACCAATTCACCCCTCCACTTT
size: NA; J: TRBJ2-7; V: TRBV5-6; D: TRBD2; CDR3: CASSFVRTRTEEQYF; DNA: TGTGCCAGCAGCTTTGTCCGGACTAGGACTGAAGAGCAGTACTTC
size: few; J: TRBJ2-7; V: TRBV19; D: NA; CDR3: CASSPAGVGRGSEQYF; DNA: TGTGCCAGTAGCCCGGCGGGTGTGGGGAGGGGGAGCGAGCAGTACTTC
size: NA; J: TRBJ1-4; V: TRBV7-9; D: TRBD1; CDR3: CASSLATGTVNEKLFF; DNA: TGTGCCAGCAGCTTAGCCACCGGGACAGTAAATGAAAAACTGTTTTTT
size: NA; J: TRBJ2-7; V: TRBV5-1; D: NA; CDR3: CASSLRYPTGEGEQYF; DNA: TGCGCCAGCAGCTTGAGGTACCCGACAGGGGAGGGCGAGCAGTACTTC
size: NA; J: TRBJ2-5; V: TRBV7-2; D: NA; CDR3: CASSKRDQETQYF; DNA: TGTGCCAGCAGCAAGCGGGACCAAGAGACCCAGTACTTC
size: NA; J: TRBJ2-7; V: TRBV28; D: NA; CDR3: CASVRGGAPLEQYF; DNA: TGTGCCAGCGTCAGAGGGGGGGCCCCTCTCGAGCAGTACTTC
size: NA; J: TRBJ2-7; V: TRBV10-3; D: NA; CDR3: CAISGTGSSYEQYF; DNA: TGTGCCATCAGTGGAACGGGGAGCTCCTACGAGCAGTACTTC
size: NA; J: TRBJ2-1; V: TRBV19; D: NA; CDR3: CASSMFMTGVSYNEQFF; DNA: TGTGCCAGTAGTATGTTCATGACGGGAGTATCCTACAATGAGCAGTTCTTC
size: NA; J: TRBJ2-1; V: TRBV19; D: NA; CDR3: CASSIGRDWDNEQFF; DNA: TGTGCCAGTAGTATAGGTAGGGACTGGGACAATGAGCAGTTCTTC
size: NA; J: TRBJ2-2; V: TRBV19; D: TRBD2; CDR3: CASTPGLAGGGDGELFF; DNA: TGTGCCAGTACCCCGGGACTAGCGGGAGGGGGGGACGGGGAGCTGTTTTTT
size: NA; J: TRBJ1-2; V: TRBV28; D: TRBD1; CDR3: CASSLRTGGEVNYGYTF; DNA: TGTGCCAGCAGTTTAAGGACAGGGGGCGAAGTTAACTATGGCTACACCTTC
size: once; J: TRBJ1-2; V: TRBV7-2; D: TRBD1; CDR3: CASRRPQGGTFGYTF; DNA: TGTGCCAGCAGACGCCCTCAGGGGGGAACTTTTGGCTACACCTTC
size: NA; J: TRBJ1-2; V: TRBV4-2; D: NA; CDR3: CASSQVNSDYGYTF; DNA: TGTGCCAGCAGCCAAGTAAACAGCGACTATGGCTACACCTTC
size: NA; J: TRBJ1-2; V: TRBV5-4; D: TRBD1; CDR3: CASSSGTGVRYGYTF; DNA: TGTGCCAGCAGCTCAGGGACAGGGGTCCGCTATGGCTACACCTTC
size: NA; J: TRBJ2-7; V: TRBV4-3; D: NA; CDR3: CASSQATLGLVHEQYF; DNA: TGCGCCAGCAGCCAAGCTACGTTGGGGCTAGTTCACGAGCAGTACTTC
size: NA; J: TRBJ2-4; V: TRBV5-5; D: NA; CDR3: CASSTPGLGAKNIQYF; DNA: TGTGCCAGCAGCACCCCGGGACTCGGGGCCAAAAACATTCAGTACTTC
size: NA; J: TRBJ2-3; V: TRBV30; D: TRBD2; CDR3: CAWIPLAGVTDTQYF; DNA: TGTGCCTGGATCCCCTTAGCGGGAGTGACAGATACGCAGTATTTT
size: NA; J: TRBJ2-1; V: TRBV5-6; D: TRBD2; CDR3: CASRGLAGRHKSYNEQFF; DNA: TGTGCCAGCAGGGGACTAGCGGGACGCCACAAGTCCTACAATGAGCAGTTCTTC
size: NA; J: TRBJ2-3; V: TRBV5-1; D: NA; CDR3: CASSQRQVGGTDTQYF; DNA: TGCGCCAGCAGCCAAAGACAGGTGGGGGGCACAGATACGCAGTATTTT
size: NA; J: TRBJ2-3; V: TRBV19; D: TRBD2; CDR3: CASSSTGGTDTQYF; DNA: TGTGCCAGTAGTTCGACGGGAGGTACAGATACGCAGTATTTT
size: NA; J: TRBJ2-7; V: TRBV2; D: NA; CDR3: CASSTLASSSYEQYF; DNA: TGTGCCAGCAGTACCCTAGCGTCAAGCTCCTACGAGCAGTACTTC
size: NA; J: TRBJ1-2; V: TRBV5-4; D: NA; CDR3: CASSLGWADQGGYTF; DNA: TGTGCCAGCAGCTTAGGATGGGCCGACCAGGGAGGCTACACCTTC
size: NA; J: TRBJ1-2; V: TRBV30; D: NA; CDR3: CAYSARPTVGYTF; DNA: TGTGCCTACTCGGCCCGCCCGACCGTTGGCTACACCTTC
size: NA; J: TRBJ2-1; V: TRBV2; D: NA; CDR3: CASSEEGPRENEQFF; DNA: TGTGCCAGCAGTGAAGAAGGTCCGAGAGAGAATGAGCAGTTCTTC
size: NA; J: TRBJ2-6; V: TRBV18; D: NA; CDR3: CASSLVWQSGANVLAF; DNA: TGTGCCAGCTCGTTGGTATGGCAGTCTGGGGCCAACGTCCTGGCTTTC
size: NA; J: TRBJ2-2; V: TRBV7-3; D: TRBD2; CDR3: CASSLFPARTSRTGELFF; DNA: TGTGCCAGCAGCTTATTCCCGGCGAGGACTAGCAGGACCGGGGAGCTGTTTTTT
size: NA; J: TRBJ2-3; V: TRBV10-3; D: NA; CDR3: CAISESKGRQGPKFTDTQYF; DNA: TGTGCCATCAGTGAGTCGAAAGGTCGGCAGGGCCCTAAGTTCACAGATACGCAGTATTTT
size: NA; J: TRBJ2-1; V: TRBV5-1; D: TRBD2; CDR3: CASRQGGASGAYNEQFF; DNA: TGCGCCAGCCGCCAGGGGGGGGCTAGCGGGGCCTACAATGAGCAGTTCTTC
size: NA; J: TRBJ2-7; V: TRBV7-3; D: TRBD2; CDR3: CASSPEPGLAPYEQYF; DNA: TGTGCCAGCAGCCCAGAACCGGGACTAGCTCCGTACGAGCAGTACTTC
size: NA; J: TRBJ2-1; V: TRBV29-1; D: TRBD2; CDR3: CSVQTWGGNEQFF; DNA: TGCAGCGTTCAAACGTGGGGGGGTAATGAGCAGTTCTTC